Detailed here is one T cell receptor (beta chain). The data originate from a study of OX40 agonist ivuxolimab in advanced cancers. Looking at the study overall: Antecedent anti-PD-1, anti-PD-L1 or anti-CTLA-4 therapy was permissible, with 35% to 40% having received some.

Method: immunoSEQ multiplex PCR; TCRdb's copy keeps in-frame clones and lacks some. The table lists 60,000 to 85,000 clones, roughly 80% of them singletons. Germline assignment: CDR1 SGHNT and CDR2 YENEEA. Trimming removed 5 bases at V and 3 bases at J, with 10 bases between. The CDR3 has 13 amino acids. Sequencing was performed on CD4+ or CD8+ T cells sorted from blood, taken in a trial of the OX40 agonist ivuxolimab. V usage is TRBV11-3 and J usage is TRBJ1-1; tentative D call: TRBD1 (6 bases). The source of this sequence is an adult with an advanced solid tumor such as melanoma, head and neck, liver or kidney cancer. Written as DNA, the CDR3 is TGTGCCAGCAGCGCACAGGGTGACACTGAAGCTTTCTTT. It yields the protein CASSAQGDTEAFF.